These 30 T cell receptor beta chains originate from one sample sequenced in a study of T cells in Graves' hyperthyroidism and ophthalmopathy. The investigators amplified TCR beta CDR3 regions from RNA transcripts. The HTBI primer set drove a first-round RT-PCR of the TCR CDR3. Using its own MiXCR run on the multiplex PCR reads, TCRdb lists one record per CDR3 protein. Here the sample spans around 600,000 distinct CDR3 sequences, around 13% being singletons. The material sequenced was blood. These receptors came from a woman aged 50 to 60 with Graves' ophthalmopathy.

This clonotype has only a few counts. This rearrangement joins TRBV15 to TRBJ2-1; D is perhaps TRBD2 (5 bases). The CDR3 contains 14 residues. Germline loops: CDR1 LNHNV, CDR2 YYDKDF (reference sequence). V was trimmed by 6 bases and J by 3 bases, leaving 12 bases between them. The CDR3 reads CATRRFGDYNEQFF. The CDR3 DNA follows: TGTGCCACCAGGAGATTCGGGGACTACAATGAGCAGTTCTTC.

This clonotype has at least ten counts. The chain is built from TRBV7-2 and TRBJ2-2, with 7 bases matching TRBD1. V shed 1 base, J shed 7 bases, and the junction held 6 bases outside the gene matches. This CDR3 has 15 residues. The germline V gene has CDR1 SGHTA and CDR2 FQGNSA. CDR3 sequence reads: CASSLVRGRIGELFF. Here the CDR3 DNA reads TGTGCCAGCAGCTTAGTAAGGGGGCGCATCGGGGAGCTGTTTTTT.

This clonotype appeared many times. The chain is built from TRBV10-3 and TRBJ2-3; a possible D gene is TRBD1 (6 bases). The CDR3 contains 14 residues. The germline V gene encodes CDR1 ENHRY and CDR2 SYGVKD. The V end lost 6 bases, the J end lost 5 bases, and 15 bases lay between the germline ends. CDR3 sequence (DNA): TGTGCCATCAGAGCAAGAGACAGGCAAGATACGCAGTATTTT. Encoded protein: CAIRARDRQDTQYF.

This clonotype showed up many times. Here the CDR3 reads CASGLTENYGYTF. DNA of the CDR3: TGTGCCAGTGGCCTTACAGAGAACTATGGCTACACCTTC. The chain combines TRBV28 with TRBJ1-2; D is uncertain. Looked up from germline, CDR1 is MDHEN and CDR2 is SYDVKM. Trimming pared 9 bases from V and 2 bases from J, leaving 13 bases between. The CDR3 is 13 amino acids.

This sequence joins TRBV24-1 and TRBJ2-2; D uncertain. The germline V gene has CDR1 KGHDR and CDR2 SFDVKD. V gave up 6 bases and J gave up 8 bases, with 6 bases separating them. This CDR3 comprises 11 residues. The CDR3 region has the DNA TGTGCCACCAGTTATACTGGGGAGCTGTTTTTT. Translated: CATSYTGELFF.

The rearrangement links TRBV5-1 to TRBJ2-3; 8 positions match TRBD1. V lost 5 bases and J lost 0; bases outside the gene matches: 5. The CDR3 is 15 residues long. CDR1 is SGHRS, CDR2 YFSETQ, per germline. CDR3 DNA sequence: TGCGCCAGCAGACAGACAGGGGCTAGCACAGATACGCAGTATTTT. It codes for CASRQTGASTDTQYF.

This clonotype was counted many times. The chain is built from TRBV7-9 and TRBJ2-1, with 16 bases lining up with TRBD2. CDR3 length: 18 residues. Trimming took 5 bases from V and 4 from J; bases not matched to a gene: 8. The germline V gene has CDR1 SEHNR and CDR2 FQNEAQ (reference sequence). DNA for the CDR3: TGTGCCAGCAGCCCGGGACTAGCGGGAGGGCCCTCTTACAATGAGCAGTTCTTC. It is translated as CASSPGLAGGPSYNEQFF.

This clonotype was seen at least ten times. The chain has TRBV3-1 and TRBJ1-1; no reliable D call. The germline gives CDR1 LGHDT, CDR2 YNNKEL (reference sequence). The length of the CDR3 is 13 residues. V was trimmed by 1 base and J by 4 bases, leaving 7 bases between them. This chain's CDR3 is CASSQGLTTEAFF. Here the CDR3 DNA reads TGTGCCAGCAGCCAAGGCCTGACCACTGAAGCTTTCTTT. The full variable domain, completed using reference TRBV3-1 and TRBJ1-1, is DTAVSQTPKYLVTQMGNDKSIKCEQNLGHDTMYWYKQDSKKFLKIMFSYNNKELIINETVPNRFSPKSPDKAHLNLHINSLELGDSAVYFCASSQGLTTEAFFGQGTRLTVV.

The V gene is TRBV29-1, the J gene TRBJ1-5; TRBD1 agrees at 11 bases. The CDR3 consists of 15 residues. The junction had 7 bases not matched to a gene; V was cut back by 5 bases and J by 4 bases. CDR1 and CDR2 from the germline V gene are SQVTM and ANQGSEA. CDR3 region: CSVTSGQGVNQPQHF. CDR3 DNA: TGCAGCGTTACTTCGGGACAGGGGGTAAATCAGCCCCAGCATTTT.

The chain uses TRBV6-1 and TRBJ1-5, with a possible D match to TRBD1 (5 bases). V lost 8 bases and J 2 bases, leaving 10 bases between the germline ends. CDR3 length equals 13 residues. Germline CDR1 reads MNHNS; CDR2 reads SASEGT. CDR3 sequence (DNA): TGTGCCAGCCGGGACTTGGGCAATCAGCCCCAGCATTTT. Its translation: CASRDLGNQPQHF.

This clonotype appeared many times. This chain joins TRBV2 and TRBJ1-3; no reliable D call. Germline V gene sequence: CDR1 SNHLY, CDR2 FYNNEI. V lost 0 bases and J lost 4, with 7 bases in between. CDR3 size: 14 residues. Here the CDR3 DNA reads TGTGCCAGCAGTGAAGCGCGCGGGGGAAACACCATATATTTT. Protein sequence: CASSEARGGNTIYF.

This clonotype was seen repeatedly, ten times or more. The gene calls are TRBV12-3 or TRBV12-4 and TRBJ2-7, with D uncertain. The CDR3 loop spans 11 amino acids. V lost 5 bases and J 3 bases, leaving 5 bases between the germline ends. Here the CDR3 reads CASSRHYEQYF. The CDR3 DNA reads TGTGCCAGCAGTAGGCACTACGAGCAGTACTTC.

The chain recombines TRBV12-3 or TRBV12-4 with TRBJ1-6, with D uncertain. CDR3 length: 12 residues. Trimming removed 7 bases at V and 9 bases at J, with 10 bases between. The CDR3 coding sequence is TGTGCCAGCAAAATGGGAAGTTCACCCCTCCACTTT. Translated: CASKMGSSPLHF.

The V and J genes are TRBV5-6 and TRBJ1-2; 8 bases match TRBD1. This CDR3 has 15 amino acids. V was clipped by 2 bases and J by 9 bases; unmatched bases: 12. Looked up from germline, CDR1 is SGHDT and CDR2 is YYEEEE. CDR3 DNA: TGTGCCAGCAGCTTTTTAGACAACAGGGGGAAACGCTACACCTTC. Amino acid sequence: CASSFLDNRGKRYTF. The whole variable domain, remainder taken from reference TRBV5-6 and TRBJ1-2, is DAGVTQSPTHLIKTRGQQVTLRCSPKSGHDTVSWYQQALGQGPQFIFQYYEEEERQRGNFPDRFSGHQFPNYSSELNVNALLLGDSALYLCASSFLDNRGKRYTFGSGTRLTVV.

V is TRBV28 and J is TRBJ1-5, with TRBD1 matching 7 bases. Losses at the gene ends were 6 bases for V and 6 bases for J; bases not matched to a gene: 11. Germline V gives CDR1 MDHEN, CDR2 SYDVKM. The CDR3 extends over 15 amino acids. The CDR3 sequence is CASSSGGGPLQPQHF. The DNA of the CDR3 is TGTGCCAGCAGCTCGGGAGGGGGCCCCCTTCAGCCCCAGCATTTT.

Ten or more counts support this clonotype. The chain carries TRBV7-2 and TRBJ2-7; TRBD1 matches at 9 bases. This CDR3 has 14 residues. Germline V lookup: CDR1 SGHTA, CDR2 FQGNSA. J lost 3 bases, V lost 5 bases, and 5 bases had no gene match. The chain's CDR3 is CASSPGTGNYEQYF. DNA of the CDR3: TGTGCCAGCAGCCCCGGGACAGGGAACTACGAGCAGTACTTC. Combining the CDR3 with reference TRBV7-2 and TRBJ2-7 gives the whole variable domain GAGVSQSPSNKVTEKGKDVELRCDPISGHTALYWYRQSLGQGLEFLIYFQGNSAPDKSGLPSDRFSAERTGGSVSTLTIQRTQQEDSAVYLCASSPGTGNYEQYFGPGTRLTVT.

About this clonotype itself: Being one base from a much bigger clone, this may be a read error. The V gene is TRBV2, the J gene TRBJ2-7; no clear D gene. Germline lookup yields CDR1 SNHLY and CDR2 FYNNEI. This CDR3 contains 10 residues. V was cut by 7 bases and J by 5 bases, with 6 bases left in between. The CDR3 reads CASKTHEQYF. DNA for the CDR3: TGTGCCAGCAAAACCCACGAGCAGTACTTC.

Only a few counts were recorded for this clonotype. The rearrangement joins TRBV30 to TRBJ2-7; no definite D call. Germline lookup yields CDR1 GTSNPN and CDR2 SVGIG (reference sequence). The CDR3 loop spans 13 amino acids. The V and J ends lost 0 bases and 0 bases respectively, with 6 bases between them. The CDR3 DNA sequence: TGTGCCTGGAGTGTATCCAACTCCTACGAGCAGTACTTC. Residues: CAWSVSNSYEQYF. The whole variable domain, remainder taken from reference TRBV30 and TRBJ2-7, is SQTIHQWPATLVQPVGSPLSLECTVEGTSNPNLYWYRQAAGRGLQLLFYSVGIGQISSEVPQNLSASRPQDRQFILSSKKLLLSDSGFYLCAWSVSNSYEQYFGPGTRLTVT.

Many counts were recorded for this clonotype. The V and J genes are TRBV5-5 and TRBJ2-2; 9 positions match TRBD2. The CDR3 length is 14 residues. V lost 2 bases, J lost 7 bases, and 3 bases stayed unmatched. Germline-derived CDR1 and CDR2 are SGHKS and YYEKEE (reference sequence). CDR3: CASSFSGSRGELFF. The DNA of the CDR3 is TGTGCCAGCAGCTTTAGCGGGAGCCGCGGGGAGCTGTTTTTT.

This clonotype was seen at least ten times. This chain links TRBV11-2 with TRBJ2-2, with 10 positions matching TRBD1. Germline CDR1 reads SGHAT; CDR2 reads FQNNGV. Trimming cost V 4 bases and J 3 bases; bases outside gene matches: 5. The CDR3 is made up of 16 amino acids. The CDR3 protein is CASSSDRGLYTGELFF. Here the CDR3 DNA reads TGTGCCAGCAGCTCCGACAGGGGGCTGTACACCGGGGAGCTGTTTTTT.

This clonotype was counted many times. This rearrangement joins TRBV5-1 to TRBJ1-2; no reliable D call. From germline, CDR1 is SGHRS and CDR2 YFSETQ. Trimming cost V 2 bases and J 3 bases, with 11 bases left between them. This CDR3 comprises 14 residues. Written as DNA, the CDR3 is TGCGCCAGCAGCTTAAAGGGAATCGACTATGGCTACACCTTC. Translating it yields CASSLKGIDYGYTF.

This clonotype has ten or more counts. The J gene is TRBJ2-7, the V gene TRBV27; 8 bases line up with TRBD1. V lost 5 bases to trimming and J lost 2 bases; unmatched junction nucleotides: 8. The CDR3 is made up of 15 amino acids. Germline CDR1 and CDR2: MNHEY and SMNVEV (reference sequence). The CDR3 sequence is CASSLTGDWAYEQYF. In DNA, the CDR3 is TGTGCCAGCAGTCTGACAGGGGATTGGGCCTACGAGCAGTACTTC.

As to this clonotype: A much larger clone lies a single base off, so this may be a read error. No conserved phenylalanine or tryptophan is present at the end of the CDR3, so a read error is the likely explanation. CDR3 in DNA: TGCAGTGCTAGGGGTGGGCAGGGGGGCGCTTCTAACTATGGCTACACCTCC. Translated: CSARGGQGGASNYGYTS. The V call is TRBV20-1, the J call TRBJ1-2, with 7 bases lining up with TRBD1. Germline-derived CDR1 and CDR2 are DFQATT and SNEGSKA (reference sequence). Trimming at V came to 3 bases and at J to 0 bases, leaving 13 bases not matched to a gene. CDR3 length: 17 residues.

This clonotype was seen repeatedly, ten times or more. This chain links TRBV28 with TRBJ2-4, with D unresolved. CDR1 is MDHEN, CDR2 SYDVKM, per germline. The V end lost 5 bases, the J end lost 0 bases, and 8 bases lay between the germline ends. This CDR3 spans 14 amino acids. This CDR3 reads CASSGILAKNIQYF. CDR3 nucleotides: TGTGCCAGCAGTGGTATTCTAGCCAAAAACATTCAGTACTTC.

This clonotype was seen at least ten times. The rearrangement links TRBV30 to TRBJ1-6, with 8 bases lining up with TRBD1. The CDR3 totals 15 residues. J lost 8 bases, V lost 4 bases, and 10 bases had no gene match. Looked up from germline, CDR1 is GTSNPN and CDR2 is SVGIG (reference sequence). The CDR3 is CAWTIPGQEYSPLHF. The CDR3 bases are TGTGCCTGGACGATTCCGGGACAGGAATATTCACCCCTCCACTTT.

This clonotype has a handful of counts. V gene TRBV19 combines with J gene TRBJ1-1; D call uncertain. The CDR3 loop spans 15 amino acids. The ends were cut back, 3 bases at V and 1 base at J, with 12 bases in the middle. Germline V lookup: CDR1 LNHDA, CDR2 SQIVND (reference sequence). CDR3 DNA sequence: TGTGCCAGTAGTATTAGTAGGGTCGGGAACACTGAAGCTTTCTTT. This translates into CASSISRVGNTEAFF.

This clonotype was seen at least ten times. The chain combines TRBV15 with TRBJ2-5; TRBD2 matches 7 bases. With V trimmed by 8 bases and J by 3 bases, 9 bases remained unmatched. Germline loops: CDR1 LNHNV, CDR2 YYDKDF (reference sequence). This CDR3 is 14 amino acids long. The CDR3 is CATDEGGSEETQYF. The CDR3 nucleotides are TGTGCCACCGACGAGGGAGGGTCTGAAGAGACCCAGTACTTC.

This clonotype was seen many times. CDR3 in DNA: TGTGCCAGCAGTTTCCTACCGGGACAGGGGGCATATGGCTACACCTTC. Translating gives CASSFLPGQGAYGYTF. This chain uses TRBV12-3 or TRBV12-4 with TRBJ1-2, with 12 bases identical to TRBD1. The CDR3 length is 16 residues. Trimming at V came to 3 bases and at J to 5 bases, leaving 7 bases not matched to a gene.

The rearrangement joins TRBV5-6 to TRBJ2-2, with D perhaps TRBD2 (6 bases). From germline, CDR1 is SGHDT and CDR2 YYEEEE. This CDR3 contains 14 residues. Trimming stripped 4 bases from V and 8 bases from J, with 15 bases between. CDR3 residues: CASSPDFGGGELFF. DNA of the CDR3: TGTGCCAGCAGCCCCGATTTCGGGGGAGGGGAGCTGTTTTTT.

This sequence joins TRBV10-3 and TRBJ2-5, with D uncertain. Germline lookup yields CDR1 ENHRY and CDR2 SYGVKD. The V end was cut by 3 bases, the J end by 0 bases, with 2 bases between. There are 12 residues in the CDR3. CDR3 coding DNA: TGTGCCATCAGTGATCACCAAGAGACCCAGTACTTC. Its protein product is CAISDHQETQYF.